This T cell receptor (beta chain) stems from a study of sequential checkpoint blockade in melanoma. About the study: Patients were randomized 1:1 to nivolumab-then-ipilimumab or ipilimumab-then-nivolumab first-line. Maintenance nivolumab came after either treatment sequence.

The CDR3 length is 13 residues. Germline assignment: CDR1 GTSNPN and CDR2 SVGIG (reference sequence). The germline V and J ends were trimmed by 8 bases and 3 bases, with 16 bases remaining between them. Treatment meaning: randomized to nivolumab then ipilimumab (arm A) or the reverse (arm B). PBMC sorting kept live CD3+CD8+ cells without CD19 or CD56. The method was immunoSEQ multiplex PCR; TCRdb's version includes in-frame clones alone and lacks a portion of them. This sample carries more than 35,000 clones, 88% of them seen once, and the ten largest clones take under 15%. This sequence originates from a human donor with melanoma. The sequenced sample was CD8+ T cells sorted from blood (inferred from file names), obtained from a patient given nivolumab and ipilimumab in sequence. The chain recombines TRBV30 with TRBJ1-2, with a weak D call TRBD1 (6 bases). The CDR3 loop is CALYHRADYGYTF. The CDR3, as DNA: TGTGCCCTATACCACAGGGCGGACTATGGCTACACCTTC.